The 11 T cell receptor beta chains given below trace back to one sample, sequenced in a study of T-cell reconstitution after alpha-beta-depleted transplantation in children. A library of TCRbeta sequences, prepared with unique molecular identifiers, was generated. One entry per CDR3 protein, called by TCRdb with MiXCR from the PCR reads. There are 500,000 to 750,000 distinct CDR3 sequences in the sample; over 25% occur only once, and about 35% lies in the top ten. Sequences were derived from PBMCs, sampled before TCRalphabeta/CD19-depleted stem cell transplant. These receptor sequences come from a boy under two years old with Wiskott-Aldrich syndrome, due to receive a stem cell transplant.

This chain uses TRBV30 with TRBJ2-1; the D is unclear. Trimming removed 5 bases at V and 5 bases at J, with 13 bases between. Germline V gene sequence: CDR1 GTSNPN, CDR2 SVGIG (reference sequence). The CDR3 is 13 residues long. The CDR3 DNA reads as TGTGCCTGGGGTATACGGGCAGACAATGAGCAGTTCTTC. This encodes CAWGIRADNEQFF.

This clonotype is a singleton in its sample. The genes are TRBV7-6 and TRBJ2-2; the D gene is possibly TRBD2 (6 bases). Germline V gene data show CDR1 as SGHVS and CDR2 as FNYEAQ. V dropped 1 base and J dropped 7 bases, with 13 bases sitting between them. This CDR3 has 15 residues. CDR3 nucleotides: TGTGCCAGCAGCTTAGAGGCTAGCGAGGGCGGGGAGCTGTTTTTT. Translation gives CASSLEASEGGELFF.

This clonotype was recorded a few times. The chain couples TRBV6-1 to TRBJ1-2; D unclear. The CDR3 consists of 16 residues. Deletions cut 0 bases from V and 1 base from J, with 12 bases between. Germline-derived CDR1 and CDR2 are MNHNS and SASEGT. The CDR3 DNA reads as TGTGCCAGCAGTGAAGCTGGGTCCGCATATAACTATGGCTACACCTTC. Encoded protein: CASSEAGSAYNYGYTF.

The chain employs TRBV15 and TRBJ2-5; D tentatively fits TRBD1 or TRBD2 (6 bases each). Germline V lookup: CDR1 LNHNV, CDR2 YYDKDF (reference sequence). The CDR3 covers 14 residues. Trimming cost V 1 base and J 5 bases, with 11 bases left between them. This chain's CDR3 is CATSRGRGRETQYF. The DNA of the CDR3 is TGTGCCACCAGCAGAGGTCGGGGGCGCGAGACCCAGTACTTC. Based on the CDR3 plus reference TRBV15 and TRBJ2-5, the full variable domain is DAMVIQNPRYQVTQFGKPVTLSCSQTLNHNVMYWYQQKSSQAPKLLFHYYDKDFNNEADTPDNFQSRRPNTSFCFLDIRSPGLGDTAMYLCATSRGRGRETQYFGPGTRLLVL.

This sequence joins TRBV7-3 and TRBJ2-3, with 8 nucleotides matching TRBD1. The CDR3 is made up of 13 amino acids. Germline assignment: CDR1 SGHTA and CDR2 FQGTGA. V was clipped by 5 bases and J by 8 bases; unmatched bases: 6. CDR3 DNA sequence: TGTGCCAGCAGCCAAAAGACAGGGGTTACGCAGTATTTT. This codes for CASSQKTGVTQYF.

This clonotype was detected only a few times. The chain recombines TRBV20-1 with TRBJ1-6, with D perhaps matching TRBD1 (5 bases). V shed 6 bases and J shed 7 bases, with 13 bases lying between them. The V gene's germline CDR1 is DFQATT and CDR2 SNEGSKA (reference sequence). The CDR3 is 13 residues long. Here the CDR3 reads CSAYQGSNSPLHF. CDR3 DNA sequence: TGCAGTGCGTACCAGGGTTCCAATTCACCCCTCCACTTT.

The V call is TRBV3-1, the J call TRBJ2-5; unclear D gene. This CDR3 comprises 17 residues. Germline V gives CDR1 LGHDT, CDR2 YNNKEL (reference sequence). The V gene lost 4 bases and the J gene lost 5 bases, with 23 bases spanning the gap. This chain's CDR3 is CASSLSLSIRAAETQYF. In DNA form, the CDR3 reads TGTGCCAGCAGCCTATCACTATCTATTCGGGCGGCGGAGACCCAGTACTTC.

This rearrangement joins TRBV5-8 to TRBJ1-5; D is unclear. There are 15 residues in the CDR3. V was cut by 1 base and J by 6 bases, with 14 bases left in between. CDR1 and CDR2 (germline): SGHTS, YDEGEE. CDR3 nucleotides: TGTGCCAGCAGCTTGACACGGAGGTCGGGTCAGCCCCAGCATTTT. Protein product: CASSLTRRSGQPQHF.

This chain joins TRBV6-1 and TRBJ2-1; 9 bases are a match to TRBD2. Germline V gives CDR1 MNHNS, CDR2 SASEGT. The CDR3 totals 14 residues. V trimming: 8 bases; J trimming: 6 bases; junction bases outside the gene matches: 8. The CDR3 DNA reads as TGTGCCAGCCAGGCGGGAGGGCCATTCAATGAGCAGTTCTTC. Amino acid sequence: CASQAGGPFNEQFF.

The chain recombines TRBV5-1 with TRBJ2-1; the match to TRBD2 covers 7 bases. J lost 9 bases, V lost 3 bases, and 12 bases had no gene match. The length of the CDR3 is 15 residues. From germline, CDR1 is SGHRS and CDR2 YFSETQ. The CDR3 reads CASSSRMRENGEQFF. CDR3 nucleotides: TGCGCCAGCAGCTCCAGAATGCGGGAGAATGGTGAGCAGTTCTTC.

This clonotype occurred a few times. This chain connects TRBV7-2 to TRBJ1-2, with TRBD1 as a possible D gene (6 bases). V lost 1 base and J lost 3, with 12 bases in between. The CDR3 has 15 residues. Germline V gene lookup returns CDR1 SGHTA and CDR2 FQGNSA. The CDR3 DNA reads as TGTGCCAGCAGCTTAGAACAGGGACGAGACTATGGCTACACCTTC. Its translation: CASSLEQGRDYGYTF.